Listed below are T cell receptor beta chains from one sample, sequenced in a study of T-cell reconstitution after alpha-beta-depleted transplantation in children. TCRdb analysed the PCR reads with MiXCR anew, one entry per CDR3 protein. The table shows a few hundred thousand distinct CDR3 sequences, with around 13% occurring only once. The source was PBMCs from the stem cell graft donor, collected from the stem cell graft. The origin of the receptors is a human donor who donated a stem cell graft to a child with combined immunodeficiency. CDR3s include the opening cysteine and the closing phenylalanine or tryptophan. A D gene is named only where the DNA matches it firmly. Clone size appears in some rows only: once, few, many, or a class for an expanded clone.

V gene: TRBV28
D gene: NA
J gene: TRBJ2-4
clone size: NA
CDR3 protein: CASSFFAGGDIQYF
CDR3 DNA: TGTGCCAGCAGTTTCTTTGCTGGTGGCGACATTCAGTACTTC

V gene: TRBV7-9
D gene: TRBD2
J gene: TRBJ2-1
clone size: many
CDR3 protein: CASSLFELAGREQFF
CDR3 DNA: TGTGCCAGCAGCTTATTTGAGCTAGCGGGAAGAGAGCAGTTCTTC

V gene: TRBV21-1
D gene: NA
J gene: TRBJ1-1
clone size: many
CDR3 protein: CASSKEGRDAEAFF
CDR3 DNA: TGTGCCAGCAGCAAAGAGGGTAGGGACGCTGAAGCTTTCTTT

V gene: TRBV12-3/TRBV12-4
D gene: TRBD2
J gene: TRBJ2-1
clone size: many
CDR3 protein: CASSTRRLADDEQFF
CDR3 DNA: TGTGCCAGCAGTACCCGACGACTAGCGGACGATGAGCAGTTCTTC

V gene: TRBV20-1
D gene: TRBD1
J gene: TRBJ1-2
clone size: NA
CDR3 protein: CSARETGQGAGNYGYTF
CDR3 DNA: TGCAGTGCTAGAGAGACGGGACAGGGGGCTGGAAACTATGGCTACACCTTC

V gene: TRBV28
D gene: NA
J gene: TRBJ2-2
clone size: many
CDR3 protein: CASSYIDTGELFF
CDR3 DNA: TGTGCCAGCAGCTACATAGATACCGGGGAGCTGTTTTTT

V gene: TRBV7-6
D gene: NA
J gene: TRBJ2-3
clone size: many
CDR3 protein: CASSSQGLGTDTQYF
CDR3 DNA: TGTGCCAGCAGCTCACAGGGTTTGGGCACAGATACGCAGTATTTT

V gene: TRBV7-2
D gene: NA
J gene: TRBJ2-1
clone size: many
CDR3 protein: CASSLGVSSYNEQFF
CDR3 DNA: TGTGCCAGCAGCTTAGGGGTTAGCTCCTACAATGAGCAGTTCTTC

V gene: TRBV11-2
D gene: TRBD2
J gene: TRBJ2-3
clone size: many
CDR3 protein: CASPHTLAGANTDTQYF
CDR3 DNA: TGTGCCAGTCCGCACACTTTAGCGGGAGCCAATACAGATACGCAGTATTTT

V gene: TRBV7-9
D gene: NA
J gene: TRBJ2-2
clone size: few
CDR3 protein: CASTPFAVLTGELFF
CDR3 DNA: TGTGCCAGCACCCCGTTCGCGGTCTTGACCGGGGAGCTGTTTTTT

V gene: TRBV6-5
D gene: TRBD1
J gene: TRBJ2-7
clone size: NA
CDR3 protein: CASSYHDRGYEQYF
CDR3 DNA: TGTGCCAGCAGTTACCATGACAGGGGTTACGAGCAGTACTTC

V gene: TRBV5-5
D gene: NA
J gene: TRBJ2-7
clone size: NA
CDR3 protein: CASSTGTYFYEQYF
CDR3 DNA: TGTGCCAGCAGTACCGGGACATACTTTTACGAGCAGTACTTC

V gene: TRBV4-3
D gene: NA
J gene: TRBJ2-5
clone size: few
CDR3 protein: CASSQDYVAFGRRETQYF
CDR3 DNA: TGCGCCAGCAGCCAAGATTATGTGGCTTTCGGGCGGCGGGAGACCCAGTACTTC

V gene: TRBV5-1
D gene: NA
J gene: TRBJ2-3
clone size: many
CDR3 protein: CASSQGTSTDTQYF
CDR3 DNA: TGCGCCAGCAGCCAAGGGACTAGCACAGATACGCAGTATTTT

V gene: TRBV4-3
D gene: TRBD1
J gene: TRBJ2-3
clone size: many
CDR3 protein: CASSQERRDRVYF
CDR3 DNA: TGCGCCAGCAGCCAAGAAAGGCGAGACAGGGTGTATTTT

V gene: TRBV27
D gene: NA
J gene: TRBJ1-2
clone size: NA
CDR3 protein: CASSFNGYLYGYTF
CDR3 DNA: TGTGCCAGCAGTTTTAATGGGTATCTTTATGGCTACACCTTC

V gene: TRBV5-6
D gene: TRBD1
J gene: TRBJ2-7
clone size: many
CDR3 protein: CASSPGQDLYEQYF
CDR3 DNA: TGTGCCAGCAGCCCGGGACAGGACCTATACGAGCAGTACTTC

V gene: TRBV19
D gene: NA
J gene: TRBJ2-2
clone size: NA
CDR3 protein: CASSRRQEGSITANTGELFF
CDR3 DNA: TGTGCCAGTAGTAGGCGACAGGAGGGGTCCATTACAGCGAACACCGGGGAGCTGTTTTTT

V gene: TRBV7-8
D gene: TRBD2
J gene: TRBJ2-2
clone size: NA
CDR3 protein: CASSQPSGMYGGELFF
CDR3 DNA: TGTGCCAGCAGCCAACCTAGCGGGATGTACGGCGGGGAGCTGTTTTTT

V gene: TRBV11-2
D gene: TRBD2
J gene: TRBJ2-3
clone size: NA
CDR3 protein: CASSLTRSGGDTQYF
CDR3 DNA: TGTGCCAGCAGCTTAACCCGTAGCGGGGGAGATACGCAGTATTTT

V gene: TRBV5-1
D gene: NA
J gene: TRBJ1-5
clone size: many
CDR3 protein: CASSLAQGDQPQHF
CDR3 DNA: TGCGCCAGCAGCTTGGCCCAGGGAGATCAGCCCCAGCATTTT

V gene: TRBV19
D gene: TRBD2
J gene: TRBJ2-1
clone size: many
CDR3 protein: CASSPYSGGASEQFF
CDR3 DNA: TGTGCCAGTAGTCCCTATAGCGGGGGGGCCTCTGAGCAGTTCTTC